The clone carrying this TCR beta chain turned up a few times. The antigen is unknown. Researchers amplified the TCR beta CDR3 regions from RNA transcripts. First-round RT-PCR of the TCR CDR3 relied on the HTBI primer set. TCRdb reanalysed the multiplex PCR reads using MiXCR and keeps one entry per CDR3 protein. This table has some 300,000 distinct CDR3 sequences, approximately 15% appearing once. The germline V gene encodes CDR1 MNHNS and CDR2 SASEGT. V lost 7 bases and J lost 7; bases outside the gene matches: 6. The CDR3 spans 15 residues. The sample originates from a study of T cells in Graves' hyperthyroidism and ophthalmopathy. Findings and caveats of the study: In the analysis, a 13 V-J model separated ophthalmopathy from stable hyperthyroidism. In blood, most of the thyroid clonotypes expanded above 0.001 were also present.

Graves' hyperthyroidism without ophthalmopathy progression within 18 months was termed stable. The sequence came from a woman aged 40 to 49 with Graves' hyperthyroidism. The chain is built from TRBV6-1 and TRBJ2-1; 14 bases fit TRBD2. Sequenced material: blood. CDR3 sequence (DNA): TGTGCCAGCAAGAGACTAGCGGGAGGGTATAATGAGCAGTTCTTC. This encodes CASKRLAGGYNEQFF.